A selection of T cell receptor beta chains follows, all from one sample in a study of graft-versus-host responses after intestinal transplantation. No cognate antigen is known for these TCRs. The assay was immunoSEQ multiplex PCR, and TCRdb's table has in-frame clones only and misses some. The profile covers roughly 130,000 clones, with about nine tenths appearing a single time and about 0.18% taken by the ten largest. Sequencing was performed on unstimulated CD4+ T cells sorted from spleen or lymph node cells, taken before intestinal transplant. The receptors originated from a human donor who received an intestinal transplant. The CDR3 runs from the conserved cysteine through the conserved F or W. A D gene is named only where the DNA matches it firmly. A row's size may be missing; if present it is once, few, many or a size class.

CDR3aa	CDR3nt	d_gene	abundance	len	j_gene	v_gene
CASSLGTGGYEQYF	TGTGCCAGCAGCTTAGGGACAGGGGGCTACGAGCAGTACTTC	TRBD1	-	14	TRBJ2-7	TRBV11-3
CASSLDPPSNTGELFF	TGTGCCAGCAGCTTGGATCCCCCTAGCAACACCGGGGAGCTGTTTTTT	-	-	16	TRBJ2-2	TRBV5-4
CASSQGYRTKLSGNTIYF	TGTGCCAGCTCACAGGGTTATAGGACGAAGCTCTCCGGAAACACCATATATTTT	-	-	18	TRBJ1-3	TRBV18
CAWKAGLGQPQHF	TGTGCCTGGAAAGCAGGGTTGGGGCAGCCCCAGCATTTT	-	-	13	TRBJ1-5	TRBV30
CASSLRGGLNEQFF	TGTGCCAGCAGCTTACGTGGCGGGCTCAATGAGCAGTTCTTC	-	-	14	TRBJ2-1	TRBV7-2
CASKGGTDLHGYTF	TGTGCCAGCAAAGGGGGTACGGACTTGCATGGCTACACCTTC	-	-	14	TRBJ1-2	TRBV2
CASSPETRHETQYF	TGTGCCAGCAGCCCGGAGACTAGGCATGAGACCCAGTACTTC	-	once	14	TRBJ2-5	TRBV7-2
CASRGLPLTDTQYF	TGTGCCAGCAGAGGACTTCCCCTCACAGATACGCAGTATTTT	-	-	14	TRBJ2-3	TRBV25-1
CASSERGWGQNIQYF	TGTGCCAGCAGCGAACGGGGCTGGGGGCAAAACATTCAGTACTTC	-	-	15	TRBJ2-4	TRBV11-2
CASSLLRISYEQYF	TGTGCCAGCAGTTTATTGAGAATCTCCTACGAGCAGTACTTC	-	-	14	TRBJ2-7	TRBV28
CASSRGQGVNYEQYF	TGCGCCAGCAGCCGAGGACAGGGGGTAAACTACGAGCAGTACTTC	TRBD1	-	15	TRBJ2-7	TRBV4-3
CASSGRGETQYF	TGCGCCAGCAGCGGCCGGGGGGAGACCCAGTACTTC	-	-	12	TRBJ2-5	TRBV5-1
CASSHNYWTGNYGYTF	TGCGCCAGCAGTCACAATTACTGGACAGGAAACTATGGCTACACCTTC	TRBD1	once	16	TRBJ1-2	TRBV10-1
CASSLTDEYGATIF	TGCGCCAGCAGCTTGACGGATGAGTATGGTGCTACGATCTTC	-	-	14	TRBJ2-1	TRBV5-1
CASSQGGGKGQNEQFF	TGCGCCAGCAGCCAAGGAGGGGGTAAGGGACAGAATGAGCAGTTCTTC	TRBD1	-	16	TRBJ2-1	TRBV4-3
CASSPHGTGVTGELFF	TGCGCCAGCAGCCCGCACGGGACAGGGGTCACCGGGGAGCTGTTTTTT	TRBD1	-	16	TRBJ2-2	TRBV5-1
CAIRKSTGPGNTEAFF	TGTGCCATCAGGAAGTCTACGGGACCGGGGAACACTGAAGCTTTCTTT	-	-	16	TRBJ1-1	TRBV10-3
CASSIGGTLNQPQHF	TGTGCCAGTAGTATCGGAGGGACCCTCAATCAGCCCCAGCATTTT	-	-	15	TRBJ1-5	TRBV19
CASAFPLAGTKNIQYF	TGTGCCAGTGCTTTCCCGCTCGCAGGGACTAAAAACATTCAGTACTTC	-	-	16	TRBJ2-4	TRBV19
CASSFLSNGPGELFF	TGTGCCAGCAGCTTTCTATCGAATGGTCCCGGGGAGCTGTTTTTT	-	-	15	TRBJ2-2	TRBV11-3
CASSVKDRKFF	TGTGCCAGCAGTGTAAAGGACAGGAAGTTCTTC	TRBD1	-	11	TRBJ2-1	TRBV2